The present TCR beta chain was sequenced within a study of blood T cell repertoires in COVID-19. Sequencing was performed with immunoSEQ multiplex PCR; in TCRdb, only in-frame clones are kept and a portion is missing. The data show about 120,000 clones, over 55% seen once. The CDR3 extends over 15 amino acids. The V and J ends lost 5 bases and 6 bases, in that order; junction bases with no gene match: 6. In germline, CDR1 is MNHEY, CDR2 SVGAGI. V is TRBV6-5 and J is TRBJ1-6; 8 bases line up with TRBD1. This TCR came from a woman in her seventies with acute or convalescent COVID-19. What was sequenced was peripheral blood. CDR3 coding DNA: TGTGCCAGCAGTAAGGGTCAGGGGGCTAATTCACCCCTCCACTTT. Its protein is CASSKGQGANSPLHF.